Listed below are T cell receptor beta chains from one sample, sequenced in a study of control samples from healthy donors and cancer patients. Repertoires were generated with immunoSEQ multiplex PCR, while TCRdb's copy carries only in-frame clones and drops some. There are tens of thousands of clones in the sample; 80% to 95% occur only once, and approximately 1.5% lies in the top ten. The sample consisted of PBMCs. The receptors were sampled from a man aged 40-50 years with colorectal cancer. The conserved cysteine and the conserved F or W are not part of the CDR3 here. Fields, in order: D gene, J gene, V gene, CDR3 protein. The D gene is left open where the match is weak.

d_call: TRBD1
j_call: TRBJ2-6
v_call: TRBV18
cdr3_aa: ASSPGTGISGANVLT

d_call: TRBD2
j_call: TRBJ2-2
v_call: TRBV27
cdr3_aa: ASSFGAGGGPGELF

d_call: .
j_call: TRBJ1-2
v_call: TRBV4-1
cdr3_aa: ASSQAAGYYGYT

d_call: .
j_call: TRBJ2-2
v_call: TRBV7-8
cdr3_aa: ASSQGGNGELF

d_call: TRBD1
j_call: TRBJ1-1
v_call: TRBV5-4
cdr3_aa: ASSLQGAQEAF

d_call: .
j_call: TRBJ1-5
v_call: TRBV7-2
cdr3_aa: ASSLEQSNQPQH

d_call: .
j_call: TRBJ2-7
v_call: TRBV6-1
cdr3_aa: ASNEGTLRYEQY

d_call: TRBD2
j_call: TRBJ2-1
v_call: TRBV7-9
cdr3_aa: ASSSRTSGGQSYNEQF

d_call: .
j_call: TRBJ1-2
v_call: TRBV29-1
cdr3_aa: SVEAPGPKTGGYT

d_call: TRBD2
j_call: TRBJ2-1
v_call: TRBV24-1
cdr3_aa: ATSGLAGALYNEQF

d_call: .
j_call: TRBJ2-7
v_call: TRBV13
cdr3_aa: ASSAAGGRSSYEQY

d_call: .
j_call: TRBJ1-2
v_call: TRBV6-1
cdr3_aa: ASSESAGYGYT

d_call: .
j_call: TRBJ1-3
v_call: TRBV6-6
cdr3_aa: ASSYSPGAGNTIY

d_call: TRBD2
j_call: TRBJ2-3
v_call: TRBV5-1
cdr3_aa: ASSTGGASTDTQY